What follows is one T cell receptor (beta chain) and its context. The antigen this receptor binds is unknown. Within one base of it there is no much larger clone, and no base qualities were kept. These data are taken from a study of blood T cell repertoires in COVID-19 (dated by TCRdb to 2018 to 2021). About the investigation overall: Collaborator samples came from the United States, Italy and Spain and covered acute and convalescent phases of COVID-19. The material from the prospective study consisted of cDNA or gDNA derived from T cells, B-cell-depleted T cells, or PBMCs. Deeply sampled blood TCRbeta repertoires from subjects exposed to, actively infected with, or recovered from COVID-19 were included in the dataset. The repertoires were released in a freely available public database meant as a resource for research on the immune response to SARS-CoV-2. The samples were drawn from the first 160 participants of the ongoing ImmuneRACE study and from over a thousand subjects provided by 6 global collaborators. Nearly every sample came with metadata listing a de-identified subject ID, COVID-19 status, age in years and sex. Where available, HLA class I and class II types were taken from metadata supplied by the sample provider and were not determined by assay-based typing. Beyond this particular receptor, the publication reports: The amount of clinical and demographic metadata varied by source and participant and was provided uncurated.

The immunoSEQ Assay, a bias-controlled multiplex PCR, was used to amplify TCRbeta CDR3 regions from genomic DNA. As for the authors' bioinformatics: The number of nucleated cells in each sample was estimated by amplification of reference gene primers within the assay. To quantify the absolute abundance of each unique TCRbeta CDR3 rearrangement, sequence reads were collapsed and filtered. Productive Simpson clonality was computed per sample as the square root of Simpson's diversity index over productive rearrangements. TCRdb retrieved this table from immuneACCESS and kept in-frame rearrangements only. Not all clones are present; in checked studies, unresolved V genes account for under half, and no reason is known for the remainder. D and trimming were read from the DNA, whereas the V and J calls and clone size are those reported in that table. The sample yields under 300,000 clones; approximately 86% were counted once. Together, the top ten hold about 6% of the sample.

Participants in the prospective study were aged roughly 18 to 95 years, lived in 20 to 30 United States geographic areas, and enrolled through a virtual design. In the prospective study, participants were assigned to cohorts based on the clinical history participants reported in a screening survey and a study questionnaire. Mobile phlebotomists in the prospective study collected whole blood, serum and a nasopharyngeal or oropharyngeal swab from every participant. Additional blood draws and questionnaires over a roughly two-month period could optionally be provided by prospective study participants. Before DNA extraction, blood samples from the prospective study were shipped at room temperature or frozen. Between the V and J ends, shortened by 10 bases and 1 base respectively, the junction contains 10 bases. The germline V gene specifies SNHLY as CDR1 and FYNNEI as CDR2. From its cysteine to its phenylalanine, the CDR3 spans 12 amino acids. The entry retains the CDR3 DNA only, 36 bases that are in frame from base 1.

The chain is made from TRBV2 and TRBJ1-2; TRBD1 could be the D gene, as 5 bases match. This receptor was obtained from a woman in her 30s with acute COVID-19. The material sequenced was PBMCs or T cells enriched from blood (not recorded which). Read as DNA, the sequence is TGTGCCATCGAGACAGATAACTATGGCTACACCTTC. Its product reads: CAIETDNYGYTF.